Below, one T cell receptor beta chain is given with its context. This receptor's antigen is unknown. No clone much larger than this one lies a single base away; base qualities are absent. The immunoSEQ Assay was the method used to sequence TCRbeta CDR3 regions. After extraction, genomic DNA underwent amplification by bias-controlled multiplex PCR, followed by high-throughput sequencing. In the authors' own workflow: To quantify the absolute abundance of every unique TCRbeta CDR3 region, sequences were collapsed and filtered. T cell fraction was estimated by normalizing TCRbeta template counts to usable DNA, with usable DNA measured through amplification of reference genes found in all nucleated cells. Repertoire TCRs were annotated as SARS-CoV-2-specific when V gene, CDR3 amino acid sequence and J gene were exactly matched to a known reactive TCR set. MIRA supplied the reference SARS-CoV-2 TCR set, which was filtered for enrichment in COVID-19-positive ImmuneCODE repertoires so that public or cross-reactive TCRs were removed. Using the MIRA antigens, annotated TCRs were further analysed by specific ORF or by position within an ORF. Breadth was defined as the number of annotated unique rearrangements divided by the total number of unique productive rearrangements, and depth was defined as the summed frequency of the annotated unique rearrangements. Two-sided Wilcoxon rank-sum tests were used to compare TCR breadth between groups. The immuneACCESS repertoire file appears here via TCRdb, limited to in-frame rearrangements. These files lack a portion of the clones; in checked studies, under half of the deficit traces to unresolved V genes, and the cause of the others is not known. The D gene and trimming were derived from the DNA, and the V and J assignments and clone size from that table. Here the sample has about 350,000 clones; around 90% occur a single time. Clones ranked in the top ten supply about 3.9% of the sample.

The entry originates in a study of Ad26.COV2.S vaccination and SARS-CoV-2 variants (dated by TCRdb to the early 2020s). Regarding the research as a whole: The specificity and breadth of SARS-CoV-2-reactive T cell receptors after Ad26.COV2.S vaccination were assessed by TCRbeta repertoire sequencing. The TCR-sequenced set comprised about 32 samples: some 20 Ad26.COV2.S vaccine recipients, 5 placebo recipients and 8 SARS-CoV-2 convalescent individuals. General study outcomes and caveats: The authors noted that total T cell responses may have been underestimated by the TCR breadth and depth analyses. After vaccination, substantial breadth of spike-specific CD8+ and CD4+ T cell responses was reported. Higher spike-specific TCR breadth was observed in Ad26.COV2.S recipients than in placebo recipients (P = 0.0014). Vaccine and placebo recipients had comparable non-spike TCR breadth, which fits with the vaccine containing only spike.

From its cysteine to its phenylalanine, the CDR3 spans 16 amino acids. Solely the CDR3 DNA is kept, with 48 bases framed from the first base. V trim: 1 base; J trim: 2 bases; unmatched bases: 8. CDR1 SGHAT and CDR2 FQNNGV are derived from the germline V gene. The sample's time point label, in plain terms: individuals recovered from natural SARS-CoV-2 infection. Sequenced material: peripheral blood, taken after recovery from COVID-19. This sequence uses TRBV11-2 and TRBJ2-7, with 7 bases aligning to TRBD2. This clonotype was sampled from a human donor who had recovered from COVID-19. The DNA sequence follows: TGTGCCAGCAGCTTAGTTTTGGCTAGCGGCCCCTACGAGCAGTACTTC. Translated, it gives CASSLVLASGPYEQYF.